This is a list of T cell receptor beta chains from one sample in a study of T-cell memory formation after mild COVID-19. TCRdb called the 5' RACE reads again in MiXCR, with one record for every CDR3 protein. The sample contains approximately 230,000 distinct CDR3 sequences, 16% of which appear only once. Source material: PBMCs or a T cell subset sorted from them (not recorded which). The receptor set was obtained from a man aged 18 to 30 who had mild COVID-19 (a few samples of this study predate the infection). Cell type and time point are not known. The CDR3 runs from the conserved cysteine through the conserved F or W. A D gene is named only where the DNA matches it firmly. The listing skips clone size in some rows; elsewhere it reads once, few, many or a size class.

TRBJ1-1 NA TRBD1 TRBV29-1 CSVEEGTGTGKAFF TGCAGCGTTGAAGAAGGGACGGGGACAGGGAAAGCTTTCTTT
TRBJ2-2 NA NA TRBV7-3 CASSLSRGDTGELFF TGTGCCAGCAGTTTAAGCAGGGGGGACACCGGGGAGCTGTTTTTT
TRBJ2-1 NA NA TRBV28 CASSLENRWYNEQFF TGTGCCAGCAGTTTGGAAAACAGGTGGTACAATGAGCAGTTCTTC
TRBJ1-5 few TRBD1 TRBV6-5 CASSRTGFGQPQHF TGTGCCAGCAGTCGGACAGGGTTCGGCCAGCCCCAGCATTTT
TRBJ2-5 few TRBD2 TRBV24-1 CATMAGGGQETQYF TGTGCCACCATGGCGGGGGGCGGCCAAGAGACCCAGTACTTC
TRBJ1-5 few NA TRBV12-3/TRBV12-4 CASSFLTVGNQPQHF TGTGCCAGCAGTTTCTTAACGGTCGGCAATCAGCCCCAGCATTTT
TRBJ2-5 NA NA TRBV20-1 CSARLLEETQYF TGCAGTGCTAGACTACTTGAAGAGACCCAGTACTTC
TRBJ2-5 few NA TRBV29-1 CSVGDIQETQYF TGCAGCGTTGGGGACATCCAAGAGACCCAGTACTTC
TRBJ1-6 NA NA TRBV12-3/TRBV12-4 CASSSPLAGADSPLHF TGTGCCAGCAGCTCTCCTTTGGCGGGGGCTGATTCACCCCTCCACTTT
TRBJ2-1 few TRBD1 TRBV6-4 CASGPAPVRDRGQLFF TGTGCCAGCGGCCCGGCCCCCGTACGGGACAGGGGGCAACTGTTCTTC
TRBJ2-5 few NA TRBV28 CASSVAAVETQYF TGTGCCAGTTCCGTTGCGGCCGTTGAGACCCAGTACTTC